This TCR beta chain stems from a study of T cells in Graves' hyperthyroidism and ophthalmopathy. V was pared by 1 base and J by 6 bases, with 16 bases between. Germline CDR1 and CDR2: SGHKS and YYEKEE (reference sequence). This CDR3 is built from 15 residues. Pregnant or lactating patients were excluded, as were those with uncontrolled infection or other autoimmune disease. This blood was taken when hyperthyroidism was first diagnosed, before any ophthalmopathy symptoms existed. This clonotype was counted at least ten times. The investigators amplified TCR beta CDR3 regions from RNA transcripts. The TCR CDR3 first-round RT-PCR relied on the HTBI primer set. TCRdb re-analysed the multiplex PCR reads in MiXCR, keeping a single row per CDR3 protein. The table includes fewer than 450,000 distinct CDR3 sequences, 15% to 20% detected once.

This chain uses TRBV5-5 with TRBJ1-1; a possible D gene is TRBD1 (5 bases). The TCR originated in a woman aged 25 to 39 with Graves' hyperthyroidism that later progressed to Graves' ophthalmopathy. The specimen was blood. The CDR3 here is CASSLTGTGGAEAFF. CDR3 sequence (DNA): TGTGCCAGCAGCTTGACAGGCACTGGGGGGGCTGAAGCTTTCTTT.